This TCR beta chain was profiled in a study of T-cell reconstitution after alpha-beta-depleted transplantation in children. Unique molecular identifiers were incorporated during preparation of the TCRbeta library. TCRdb reanalysed the PCR reads using MiXCR and keeps one entry per CDR3 protein. The sample lists around 200,000 distinct CDR3 sequences, over 5.5% seen once, with roughly 3% in the top ten. V was pared by 6 bases and J by 5 bases, with 17 bases between. The germline V gene encodes CDR1 MNHEY and CDR2 SVGEGT. This CDR3 contains 15 residues. This clonotype was detected many times. The rearrangement links TRBV6-2 or TRBV6-3 to TRBJ2-1, with D uncertain. The sequencing used PBMCs from the stem cell graft donor, collected from the stem cell graft. This clonotype was obtained from a human donor who donated a stem cell graft to a child with Wiskott-Aldrich syndrome. DNA for the CDR3: TGTGCCAGCAGACAAACCCACCGCCGGGACAATGAGCAGTTCTTC. Its protein is CASRQTHRRDNEQFF.